This TCR beta chain appears in the sequencing data of a study of CD8 T cells in ankylosing spondylitis. Quantitative molecular-barcoded 5'-RACE generated the TCR beta libraries. MiXCR, run by TCRdb on the 5' RACE reads, gives a single entry per CDR3 protein. The sample contains some 250,000 distinct CDR3 sequences, roughly a quarter of which appear only once. Remarks on this clonotype: The antigen is unknown.

Overall study findings and caveats: Reportedly, significant enrichment of disease-linked clones occurred in matched ankylosing spondylitis synovial fluid. Several of the motif variants were reported before in synovial fluid and blood from reactive arthritis.

The CDR3 is 15 amino acids. The germline V gene has CDR1 DFQATT and CDR2 SNEGSKA (reference sequence). Trimming left V 5 bases short and J 2 bases short, with 16 bases between. The TCR was taken from a male donor with ankylosing spondylitis or in good health (not recorded which). The V call is TRBV20-1, the J call TRBJ2-1, with D possibly matching TRBD1 (6 bases). Sequencing input: blood, either unsorted or a sorted T cell fraction (not recorded which). The CDR3 bases are TGCAGTGCTGCCCCAGACCGGGACACCTACAATGAGCAGTTCTTC. Translation: CSAAPDRDTYNEQFF.